The following is a T cell receptor beta chain sequence with its context. What it recognizes is unknown. The authors divided CD4+ cells into CD45RA+ naive and CD45RA-negative memory subsets. This entry is derived from a study of shared clonotypes between healthy human individuals. Each replicate PCR on the sorted subsets used about 220 ng DNA (around 30,000 T cell genomes). Libraries were prepared by immunoSEQ multiplex PCR; TCRdb keeps only in-frame clonotypes and omits some of them. The repertoire holds about 1,500,000 clones, with 96% as singletons. Study-level points and caveats: Sampling covered nothing but blood. Tissue TCR repertoires likely differ from those found in blood. Non-shared clonotypes had lower generation probabilities than those shared by all four donors.

Sequencing was performed on naive CD4+ T cells sorted from blood. Subset: CD45RA+ positively selected. The receptor's source is a man in his thirties or forties in good health.

This CDR3 reads CASSLVSGTGLYYEQYF. In DNA form, the CDR3 reads TGTGCCAGCAGCTTAGTCTCCGGGACAGGGCTCTACTACGAGCAGTACTTC. V usage is TRBV7-2 and J usage is TRBJ2-7; 9 bases line up with TRBD1. The CDR3 runs 17 residues. Looked up from germline, CDR1 is SGHTA and CDR2 is FQGNSA. Trimming removed 1 base from V and 3 bases from J; junction bases left unmatched: 10.